These T cell receptor beta chains were read from a single sample in a study of blood T cell repertoires in COVID-19. Using immunoSEQ multiplex PCR, the repertoire was profiled, and TCRdb retains in-frame clones only, with some absent. This table has around 270,000 clones, around nine tenths appearing once. The specimen sequenced was peripheral blood. All receptors come from a woman in her sixties with COVID-19, enrolled during active disease. Both conserved end residues are part of each CDR3. The order of the fields is clone size, D gene, J gene, V gene, CDR3 DNA, CDR3 protein. D genes are given only for firm matches. Where a row states a size, it is once, few, many or the class of an expanded clone; other rows omit it.

clone_size: NA; d_call: NA; j_call: TRBJ1-1; v_call: TRBV30; cdr3_nt: TGTGCCTGGAGTGGGGGGTCAGCGGGAGCTTTCTTT; cdr3_aa: CAWSGGSAGAFF
clone_size: NA; d_call: NA; j_call: TRBJ2-3; v_call: TRBV11-2; cdr3_nt: TGTGCCAGCAGCTTCTCTAGCTGGGCCACAGATACGCAGTATTTT; cdr3_aa: CASSFSSWATDTQYF
clone_size: NA; d_call: NA; j_call: TRBJ1-2; v_call: TRBV3-1/TRBV3-2; cdr3_nt: TGTGCCAGCAGCCAAGACAGGTTCTATGGCTACACCTTC; cdr3_aa: CASSQDRFYGYTF
clone_size: NA; d_call: TRBD2; j_call: TRBJ2-2; v_call: TRBV9; cdr3_nt: TGTGCCAGCAGCCCGGGACTAGCGGGGAATGCGAACACCGGGGAGCTGTTTTTT; cdr3_aa: CASSPGLAGNANTGELFF
clone_size: NA; d_call: NA; j_call: TRBJ1-1; v_call: TRBV9; cdr3_nt: TGTGCCAGCAGCGCCCTCCTAACAGGCACCACTGAAGCTTTCTTT; cdr3_aa: CASSALLTGTTEAFF
clone_size: NA; d_call: NA; j_call: TRBJ1-2; v_call: TRBV5-8; cdr3_nt: TGTGCCAGCAGCTTGACAGGGCACTATGGCTACACCTTC; cdr3_aa: CASSLTGHYGYTF
clone_size: once; d_call: NA; j_call: TRBJ2-3; v_call: TRBV3-1/TRBV3-2; cdr3_nt: TGTGCCAGCAGCCAAGATCCCCGGAGTACGCAGTATTTT; cdr3_aa: CASSQDPRSTQYF
clone_size: NA; d_call: TRBD1; j_call: TRBJ2-5; v_call: TRBV5-6; cdr3_nt: TGTGCCAGCAGCCCTACAGGGGGGATAGGTCGAGAGACCCAGTACTTC; cdr3_aa: CASSPTGGIGRETQYF
clone_size: NA; d_call: TRBD1; j_call: TRBJ2-7; v_call: TRBV5-6; cdr3_nt: TGTGCCAGCAGCGACGGACAGGGTTCCTACGAGCAGTACTTC; cdr3_aa: CASSDGQGSYEQYF
clone_size: NA; d_call: TRBD2; j_call: TRBJ2-7; v_call: TRBV6-8; cdr3_nt: TGTGCCAGCAGTTACTCCGAGCGGGACTACGAGCAGTACTTC; cdr3_aa: CASSYSERDYEQYF
clone_size: NA; d_call: NA; j_call: TRBJ2-1; v_call: TRBV5-1; cdr3_nt: TGCGCCAGCAGCCTTCCTAGCGATGAGCAGTTCTTC; cdr3_aa: CASSLPSDEQFF
clone_size: NA; d_call: NA; j_call: TRBJ2-7; v_call: TRBV11-2; cdr3_nt: TGTGCCAGCAGCTTGCGCCGGACATCAGGAGTTCACGAGCAGTACTTC; cdr3_aa: CASSLRRTSGVHEQYF
clone_size: NA; d_call: NA; j_call: TRBJ2-7; v_call: TRBV18; cdr3_nt: TGTGCCAGCTCACCAAAGGCGGCTAATCTGGTCAACGAGCAGTACTTC; cdr3_aa: CASSPKAANLVNEQYF
clone_size: NA; d_call: TRBD1; j_call: TRBJ2-7; v_call: TRBV4-3; cdr3_nt: TGCGCCAGCAGCCCCCTCCTCGGACAGGCCTACGAGCAGTACTTC; cdr3_aa: CASSPLLGQAYEQYF
clone_size: once; d_call: TRBD1; j_call: TRBJ1-5; v_call: TRBV6-5; cdr3_nt: TGTGCCAGCAGTAGAGGACAGGGGGCCCAGCCCCAGCATTTT; cdr3_aa: CASSRGQGAQPQHF
clone_size: NA; d_call: NA; j_call: TRBJ2-2; v_call: TRBV27; cdr3_nt: TGTGCCAGCAGTTTCTGGAGGAACACCGGGGAGCTGTTTTTT; cdr3_aa: CASSFWRNTGELFF
clone_size: NA; d_call: TRBD1; j_call: TRBJ1-5; v_call: TRBV19; cdr3_nt: TGTGCCAGTAAATTGGACAGGGGAAGCAATCAGCCCCAGCATTTT; cdr3_aa: CASKLDRGSNQPQHF
clone_size: NA; d_call: NA; j_call: TRBJ2-3; v_call: TRBV15; cdr3_nt: TGTGCCACCAGCAGAGATGTCAGTTATACGCAGTATTTT; cdr3_aa: CATSRDVSYTQYF
clone_size: once; d_call: TRBD1; j_call: TRBJ1-2; v_call: TRBV3-1/TRBV3-2; cdr3_nt: TGTGCCAGCAGCCAGTTACAGGGGCTGAGTGGCTACACCTTC; cdr3_aa: CASSQLQGLSGYTF
clone_size: NA; d_call: NA; j_call: TRBJ1-2; v_call: TRBV7-3; cdr3_nt: TGTGCCAGCAGCCCCGACAGAGACTATGGCTACACCTTC; cdr3_aa: CASSPDRDYGYTF
clone_size: few; d_call: TRBD2; j_call: TRBJ2-1; v_call: TRBV11-1; cdr3_nt: TGTGCCAGCAGCTTAGGTAGCGGGAGGCTGAATGAGCAGTTCTTC; cdr3_aa: CASSLGSGRLNEQFF
clone_size: NA; d_call: NA; j_call: TRBJ1-5; v_call: TRBV28; cdr3_nt: TGTGCCAGCAGCTACTTTGGGCTGGATAGCAATCAGCCCCAGCATTTT; cdr3_aa: CASSYFGLDSNQPQHF
clone_size: once; d_call: TRBD1; j_call: TRBJ1-1; v_call: TRBV4-2; cdr3_nt: TGTGCCAGCAGCCCGGGACAGTACACTGAAGCTTTCTTT; cdr3_aa: CASSPGQYTEAFF